This entry lists 27 T cell receptor beta chains sequenced from one sample in a study of Graves' ophthalmopathy and Graves' hyperthyroidism. Investigators amplified TCR beta CDR3 regions from RNA transcripts. HTBI-primed first-round RT-PCR preceded second-round multiplex PCR. TCRdb reprocessed the multiplex PCR reads via MiXCR and lists one record per CDR3 protein. Of 500,000 to 800,000 distinct CDR3 sequences in the sample, about two fifths were seen once. The specimen sequenced was peripheral blood. The receptors here all came from an adult man with Graves' ophthalmopathy.

This rearrangement joins TRBV10-3 to TRBJ1-5, with a weak D call TRBD1 (5 bases). This CDR3 contains 14 residues. The V gene's germline CDR1 is ENHRY and CDR2 SYGVKD. V dropped 6 bases and J dropped 6 bases, with 15 bases sitting between them. CDR3 sequence reads: CAISPGTGGQPQHF. The CDR3 DNA reads TGTGCCATCAGCCCCGGGACGGGGGGTCAGCCCCAGCATTTT.

This clonotype has only a few counts. J is TRBJ1-5 and V is TRBV6-6; no reliable D call. Germline V gives CDR1 MNHNY, CDR2 SVGAGI (reference sequence). Trimming cost V 2 bases and J 4 bases, with 9 bases left between them. This CDR3 has 14 residues. The CDR3: CASSYPGDNQPQHF. CDR3 DNA: TGTGCCAGCAGTTACCCAGGTGATAATCAGCCCCAGCATTTT.

Many counts were recorded for this clonotype. V usage is TRBV5-1 and J usage is TRBJ1-2, with 7 nucleotides matching TRBD1. The junction had 1 base not matched to a gene; V was cut back by 0 bases and J by 2 bases. CDR3 size: 14 residues. The germline V gene encodes CDR1 SGHRS and CDR2 YFSETQ. The CDR3 DNA sequence: TGCGCCAGCAGCTTGGTGACAGGGAACTATGGCTACACCTTC. Translation: CASSLVTGNYGYTF.

V usage is TRBV12-3 or TRBV12-4 and J usage is TRBJ1-5; tentative D call: TRBD1 (6 bases). The CDR3 is 17 amino acids. V was shortened by 6 bases and J by 0 bases, with 18 bases between the two germline ends. The CDR3 nucleotides are TGTGCCAGCAGGAAGATGGACAGCAGTTATAGCAATCAGCCCCAGCATTTT. Protein product: CASRKMDSSYSNQPQHF.

This clonotype showed up many times. This sequence joins TRBV10-3 and TRBJ2-7; tentative D call: TRBD1 (6 bases). CDR3 length: 13 residues. Trimming cost V 2 bases and J 4 bases, with 9 bases left between them. In germline, CDR1 is ENHRY, CDR2 SYGVKD. The CDR3 here is CAISEGQTYEQYF. Written as DNA, the CDR3 is TGTGCCATCAGTGAGGGACAGACGTACGAGCAGTACTTC.

The chain carries TRBV24-1 and TRBJ2-1; 9 bases match TRBD2. The J segment lost 3 bases and the V segment lost 6 bases, leaving 2 bases of the junction unmatched. The CDR3 has 14 amino acids. Germline loops: CDR1 KGHDR, CDR2 SFDVKD. The CDR3 coding sequence is TGTGCCACCAGTTGGCGGGAGGGCTACAATGAGCAGTTCTTC. The encoded protein is CATSWREGYNEQFF.

This clonotype showed up just a few times. This sequence joins TRBV6-5 and TRBJ1-4; D unclear. The germline CDR1 and CDR2 sequences are MNHEY and SVGAGI. V was pared by 6 bases and J by 7 bases, with 9 bases between. This CDR3 has 12 amino acids. The CDR3 nucleotides are TGTGCCAGCAGCCTCCCGTCTGAAAAACTGTTTTTT. It codes for CASSLPSEKLFF.

The V call is TRBV29-1, the J call TRBJ2-3; 8 positions agree with TRBD2. After removal of 7 bases from V and 5 bases from J, the junction contained 14 bases not matched to a gene. The germline CDR1 and CDR2 sequences are SQVTM and ANQGSEA. This CDR3 contains 15 residues. Written as DNA, the CDR3 is TGCAGCGCCACCGGCGGGGGGCGAGGGGGAGATACGCAGTATTTT. It translates to CSATGGGRGGDTQYF.

This clonotype showed up many times. The chain couples TRBV6-1 to TRBJ2-5; D is unresolved. The CDR3 has 13 amino acids. The germline CDR1 and CDR2 sequences are MNHNS and SASEGT. Trimming stripped 3 bases from V and 5 bases from J, with 10 bases between. CDR3 DNA sequence: TGTGCCAGCAGTGAGGGCCCGAGGGAGACCCAGTACTTC. It is translated as CASSEGPRETQYF.

This clonotype was seen repeatedly, ten times or more. V gene TRBV4-2 combines with J gene TRBJ1-5; D unclear. V gave up 2 bases and J gave up 7 bases, with 18 bases separating them. The CDR3 consists of 16 residues. Germline CDR1 LGHNA, CDR2 YNFKEQ. The CDR3 reads CASSQIGNTQEQPQHF. DNA for the CDR3: TGTGCCAGCAGCCAAATTGGGAACACTCAGGAGCAGCCCCAGCATTTT.

This clonotype was counted at least ten times. This rearrangement joins TRBV20-1 to TRBJ2-7, with D perhaps matching TRBD1 (6 bases). CDR1 DFQATT and CDR2 SNEGSKA come from the germline V gene (reference sequence). The CDR3 spans 13 residues. The ends were cut back, 5 bases at V and 4 bases at J, with 15 bases in the middle. The CDR3 here is CSAARTVTYEQYF. The CDR3 DNA reads as TGCAGTGCTGCCCGGACAGTGACGTACGAGCAGTACTTC.

This clonotype has just one count. A much larger clone differs from this one at a single base, so this may be a read error. The genes are TRBV20-1 and TRBJ2-2, with D uncertain. The CDR3 contains 12 residues. Germline V gives CDR1 DFQATT, CDR2 SNEGSKA (reference sequence). With 6 bases removed from V and 2 bases from J, the gap between germline ends came to 7 bases. CDR3 region: CSAQYNTGELFF. The CDR3 coding sequence is TGCAGTGCCCAGTACAACACCGGGGAGCTGTTTTTT.

This clonotype came up a few times. This chain joins TRBV25-1 and TRBJ2-7; perhaps TRBD2 as D (5 bases). The CDR3 contains 16 residues. CDR1 and CDR2 from the germline V gene are MGHDK and SYGVNS. Trimming pared 6 bases from V and 2 bases from J, leaving 20 bases between. CDR3 region: CASSPSLSSATYEQYF. For the CDR3, the DNA is TGTGCCAGCAGCCCATCTCTGAGTAGCGCTACCTACGAGCAGTACTTC.

Remarks on this clonotype: Since a much larger clone is just one base distant, this may be a read error. The chain joins TRBV7-9 to TRBJ2-7; D gene unclear. The V and J ends lost 3 bases and 0 bases respectively, with 6 bases between them. Looked up from germline, CDR1 is SEHNR and CDR2 is FQNEAQ (reference sequence). The CDR3 loop spans 13 amino acids. The CDR3 is CASSFVGSYEQYF. The CDR3 DNA reads TGTGCCAGCAGCTTCGTCGGCTCCTACGAGCAGTACTTC.

This chain's CDR3 is CAWTGGGDYEQYF. The CDR3 DNA is TGTGCCTGGACGGGCGGGGGGGACTACGAGCAGTACTTC. V and J are TRBV10-3 and TRBJ2-7, with 9 bases that match TRBD2. The V gene's germline CDR1 is ENHRY and CDR2 SYGVKD. This CDR3 region has 13 residues. After removal of 11 bases from V and 3 bases from J, the junction contained 8 bases not matched to a gene.

The V call is TRBV7-2, the J call TRBJ1-5, with 10 bases matching TRBD1. CDR1 is SGHTA and CDR2 is FQGNSA in the germline V gene. J gave up 14 bases and V 0 bases, and 10 bases lay outside the gene matches. The CDR3 has 15 residues. The CDR3 nucleotides are TGTGCCAGCAGCTTAGCGTTGAGACAGGGGGCCTACGAGCATTTT. Its protein is CASSLALRQGAYEHF.

This clonotype was detected only once. The chain has TRBV7-6 and TRBJ2-7, with 8 bases aligning to TRBD2. Germline V gene lookup returns CDR1 SGHVS and CDR2 FNYEAQ. This CDR3 is built from 14 residues. J was trimmed by 7 bases and V by 6 bases; bases with no gene match: 11. The CDR3 bases are TGTGCCAGCAGAGATCAAAGCGGGAGTTATGAGCAGTACTTC. It is translated as CASRDQSGSYEQYF.

This clonotype was observed a handful of times. V usage is TRBV5-6 and J usage is TRBJ2-6, with a weak D call TRBD1 (5 bases). Germline values: CDR1 SGHDT, CDR2 YYEEEE. This CDR3 contains 18 residues. Trimming shortened V by 3 bases and J by 3 bases, and 19 bases separated the two germline ends. The CDR3 region is CASSYLVGVTFGANVLTF. For the CDR3, the DNA is TGTGCCAGCAGCTACCTGGTAGGGGTTACCTTTGGGGCCAACGTCCTGACTTTC.

CDR3 loop: CSGITGRYTEAFF. The DNA of the CDR3 is TGCAGCGGAATAACGGGGCGATACACTGAAGCTTTCTTT. The chain employs TRBV29-1 and TRBJ1-1; the D gene is possibly TRBD1 (5 bases). Trimming removed 7 bases from V and 3 bases from J, with 15 bases in between. CDR1 SQVTM and CDR2 ANQGSEA come from the germline V gene. The CDR3 sequence is 13 residues long. The variable domain in full, with the rest retrieved from reference TRBV29-1 and TRBJ1-1, is SAVISQKPSRDICQRGTSLTIQCQVDSQVTMMFWYRQQPGQSLTLIATANQGSEATYESGFVIDKFPISRPNLTFSTLTVSNMSPEDSSIYLCSGITGRYTEAFFGQGTRLTVV.

CDR3 residues: CASRKGQGNAGELSNQPQHF. In DNA form, the CDR3 reads TGTGCCAGTAGGAAGGGACAGGGTAACGCCGGGGAGCTTAGCAATCAGCCCCAGCATTTT. The chain combines TRBV19 with TRBJ1-5; 9 nucleotides agree with TRBD1. Germline V gene data show CDR1 as LNHDA and CDR2 as SQIVND (reference sequence). The V gene end was trimmed by 6 bases and the J gene end by 0 bases; junction bases not matched to a gene: 18. This CDR3 region has 20 residues.

Remarks on this clonotype: A junction boundary mismatches the germline segment, possibly from a read error. V is TRBV7-8 and J is TRBJ1-3, with a possible D match to TRBD1 (5 bases). Germline-derived CDR1 and CDR2 are SGHVS and FQNEAQ. The CDR3 sequence is 17 residues long. The CDR3 is CAGSLKYRSLSGNTIYF. CDR3 DNA: TGTGCCGGCAGCTTAAAGTACAGGAGTCTGTCTGGAAACACCATATATTTT.

This clonotype has ten or more counts. This CDR3 reads CAISESITYEQYF. The CDR3 nucleotides are TGTGCCATCAGTGAGTCAATAACCTACGAGCAGTACTTC. This chain uses TRBV10-3 with TRBJ2-7, with D uncertain. The CDR3 has 13 residues. The germline gives CDR1 ENHRY, CDR2 SYGVKD. Trimming removed 0 bases from V and 2 bases from J, with 5 bases in between.

The gene calls are TRBV29-1 and TRBJ2-5; 8 nucleotides match TRBD1. With 8 bases clipped from V and 5 bases from J, the junction kept 7 bases outside the gene matches. This CDR3 comprises 12 residues. The V gene's germline CDR1 is SQVTM and CDR2 ANQGSEA. The CDR3: CSITGGLETQYF. The CDR3 nucleotides read TGCAGCATTACAGGGGGGCTGGAGACCCAGTACTTC.

This clonotype appeared many times. The chain employs TRBV7-2 and TRBJ1-2; perhaps TRBD1 as D (5 bases). V lost 1 base to trimming and J lost 8 bases, with 11 bases between them. The germline V gene encodes CDR1 SGHTA and CDR2 FQGNSA. CDR3 length equals 13 residues. CDR3 amino acids: CASSLDPGRGYTF. In nucleotides, the CDR3 is TGTGCCAGCAGCTTAGATCCAGGGCGCGGCTACACCTTC.

This chain joins TRBV10-3 and TRBJ1-2; no clear D. Per germline, CDR1 ENHRY and CDR2 SYGVKD. V gave up 5 bases and J gave up 4 bases, with 11 bases separating them. The CDR3 contains 13 residues. CDR3 nucleotides: TGTGCCATCAGTACAACCGGGATCTATGGCTACACCTTC. Amino acid sequence: CAISTTGIYGYTF.

The sample holds a few counts of this clonotype. The chain links TRBV13 to TRBJ1-2, with no clear D. Trimming pared 0 bases from V and 0 bases from J, leaving 14 bases between. Germline assignment: CDR1 PRHDT and CDR2 FYEKMQ (reference sequence). The length of the CDR3 is 17 residues. CDR3 region: CASSLGLTQKTNYGYTF. CDR3 nucleotide sequence: TGTGCCAGCAGCTTAGGCCTCACCCAGAAAACTAACTATGGCTACACCTTC.

Concerning this clonotype: Given a much more abundant clone one base away, this may be a read error. The chain couples TRBV7-9 to TRBJ2-7, with 7 bases that match TRBD1. V lost 8 bases, J lost 3 bases, and 10 bases stayed unmatched. The CDR3 totals 14 residues. Germline-derived CDR1 and CDR2 are SEHNR and FQNEAQ (reference sequence). This CDR3 is CASCATGNSYEQYF. The CDR3, as DNA: TGTGCCAGCTGCGCGACAGGGAACAGCTACGAGCAGTACTTC.